The following is a T cell receptor beta chain sequence with its context. Antigen specificity is unknown. Reverse transcription of roughly 0.5 to 1 ug RNA was carried out with random hexamers. A multiplex approach, immunoSEQ multiplex PCR, amplified TCR beta CDR3 across 54 Vbeta and 13 Jbeta. TCRdb reprocessed the immunoSEQ multiplex PCR reads via MiXCR and lists one record per CDR3 protein. In the table there are roughly 130,000 distinct CDR3 sequences, 90% to 95% of which are singletons. Blood CD8+ and CD4+ T cells underwent high-throughput TCR beta sequencing. Through negative isolation, CD4+ and CD8+ T cells were obtained, while TEMRA cells were enriched using FACS. The CDR3 is 15 residues long. V was trimmed by 6 bases and J by 9 bases, leaving 22 bases between them. This specimen comes from a study of CD8 T cells in Susac syndrome. Study-wide results and caveats: The study conceded that its TCR sequencing and HLA analysis involved relatively few individuals.

Sequenced: CD4+ T cells from PBMCs. This sequence was found in a human donor in good health. The chain couples TRBV12-3 or TRBV12-4 to TRBJ2-3; D is perhaps TRBD2 (6 bases). CDR3 loop: CASREGPTTRGTQYF. In nucleotides, the CDR3 is TGTGCCAGCAGGGAAGGGCCGACGACCCGGGGGACGCAGTATTTT.